This entry lists 18 T cell receptor beta chains sequenced from one sample in a study of T-cell memory formation after mild COVID-19. TCRdb recomputed calls from the 5' RACE reads with MiXCR, one row per CDR3 protein. Among fewer than 500,000 distinct CDR3 sequences listed, around 27% were seen once. Sequenced sample: PBMCs or a T cell subset sorted from them (not recorded which). Receptors originate from an adult woman who had mild COVID-19 (a few samples of this study predate the infection). Cell type and time point are not known.

In nucleotides, the CDR3 is TGTGCCAGTGGCGGCGGGACGGCAAACTATGGCTACACCTTC. Translation gives CASGGGTANYGYTF. The gene calls are TRBV19 and TRBJ1-2; maybe TRBD1 (5 bases). The germline gives CDR1 LNHDA, CDR2 SQIVND (reference sequence). The CDR3 covers 14 residues. V shed 8 bases and J shed 2 bases, with 15 bases lying between them.

The chain has TRBV5-4 and TRBJ2-1, with TRBD2 matching 7 bases. The CDR3 has 16 residues. Germline V gene sequence: CDR1 SGHNT, CDR2 YYREEE (reference sequence). The trim removed 0 bases at V and 5 bases at J, leaving 8 bases unmatched. The CDR3 protein is CASSLGRGGPHNEQFF. The CDR3 coding sequence is TGTGCCAGCAGCTTGGGTCGGGGAGGGCCGCACAATGAGCAGTTCTTC. Combining the CDR3 with reference TRBV5-4 and TRBJ2-1 gives the whole variable domain ETGVTQSPTHLIKTRGQQVTLRCSSQSGHNTVSWYQQALGQGPQFIFQYYREEENGRGNFPPRFSGLQFPNYSSELNVNALELDDSALYLCASSLGRGGPHNEQFFGPGTRLTVL.

This clonotype was picked up a small number of times. The V and J genes are TRBV15 and TRBJ2-5; D uncertain. V gave up 2 bases and J gave up 2 bases, with 12 bases separating them. CDR1 is LNHNV and CDR2 is YYDKDF in the germline V gene (reference sequence). The CDR3 runs 15 residues. The CDR3 is CATSRSTPGQETQYF. CDR3 nucleotides: TGTGCCACCAGCAGATCAACCCCGGGTCAAGAGACCCAGTACTTC.

The chain uses TRBV9 and TRBJ2-5, with D perhaps TRBD2 (6 bases). Trimming pared 0 bases from V and 5 bases from J, leaving 11 bases between. Germline assignment: CDR1 SGDLS and CDR2 YYNGEE. This CDR3 has 14 amino acids. Here the CDR3 reads CASSVVGTAETQYF. The CDR3 DNA sequence: TGTGCCAGCAGCGTAGTAGGGACTGCCGAGACCCAGTACTTC.

This clonotype came up a few times. This chain connects TRBV20-1 to TRBJ1-1; D not certain. Trimming removed 3 bases at V and 0 bases at J, with 14 bases between. The CDR3 is 15 amino acids. Germline V lookup: CDR1 DFQATT, CDR2 SNEGSKA (reference sequence). The CDR3 bases are TGCAGTGCTAGGGCAGTTTCCCTCCTGAACACTGAAGCTTTCTTT. This codes for CSARAVSLLNTEAFF.

This clonotype showed up just a few times. This chain connects TRBV7-9 to TRBJ1-2; D gene uncertain. This CDR3 is built from 13 residues. Germline CDR1 reads SEHNR; CDR2 reads FQNEAQ (reference sequence). V dropped 3 bases and J dropped 2 bases, with 7 bases sitting between them. The CDR3 loop reads CASSFPGNYGYTF. The CDR3 DNA reads TGTGCCAGCAGCTTCCCAGGCAACTATGGCTACACCTTC.

The genes are TRBV15 and TRBJ2-7; TRBD1 is a possible D gene (7 bases). Germline V gives CDR1 LNHNV, CDR2 YYDKDF (reference sequence). V lost 5 bases and J lost 1, with 18 bases in between. The CDR3 has 16 residues. The CDR3 protein is CATSDRGGTASYEQYF. CDR3 nucleotide sequence: TGTGCCACCAGCGATCGAGGCGGGACAGCATCCTACGAGCAGTACTTC.

There are a few counts of this clonotype. This chain joins TRBV5-1 and TRBJ2-3; tentatively, D is TRBD1 (6 bases). CDR3 size: 15 residues. Germline V gene lookup returns CDR1 SGHRS and CDR2 YFSETQ. V lost 4 bases to trimming and J lost 5 bases, with 17 bases between them. DNA of the CDR3: TGCGCCAGCAGCGGTTACAGGGACGGTATAGATACGCAGTATTTT. Translating gives CASSGYRDGIDTQYF.

This clonotype was seen a few times. The J gene is TRBJ1-2, the V gene TRBV29-1; no firm D call. Trimming stripped 7 bases from V and 8 bases from J, with 23 bases between. Germline CDR1 reads SQVTM; CDR2 reads ANQGSEA. The CDR3 extends over 14 amino acids. The CDR3 protein is CSDEDPSLLKGYTF. Written as DNA, the CDR3 is TGCAGCGACGAAGACCCGAGCCTCCTGAAAGGCTACACCTTC.

The chain has TRBV20-1 and TRBJ1-1, with 8 nucleotides matching TRBD1. The J segment lost 6 bases and the V segment lost 6 bases, leaving 6 bases of the junction unmatched. CDR3 length equals 12 residues. The germline CDR1 and CDR2 sequences are DFQATT and SNEGSKA (reference sequence). CDR3 residues: CSADRDRAEAFF. For the CDR3, the DNA is TGCAGTGCGGACAGGGATCGGGCTGAAGCTTTCTTT.

This clonotype was seen more than once but under ten times. This chain joins TRBV29-1 and TRBJ2-3; 7 nucleotides agree with TRBD1. The V gene end was trimmed by 6 bases and the J gene end by 0 bases; junction bases not matched to a gene: 3. Germline V gives CDR1 SQVTM, CDR2 ANQGSEA. The length of the CDR3 is 13 residues. DNA of the CDR3: TGCAGCGTAGGGGACAGAAGCACAGATACGCAGTATTTT. Protein: CSVGDRSTDTQYF.

The J gene is TRBJ2-7, the V gene TRBV3-1; no reliable D call. The ends were cut back, 1 base at V and 5 bases at J, with 6 bases in the middle. Germline values: CDR1 LGHDT, CDR2 YNNKEL (reference sequence). The CDR3 loop spans 12 amino acids. The CDR3 sequence: CASSQVDHEQYF. CDR3 bases: TGTGCCAGCAGCCAAGTTGACCACGAGCAGTACTTC.

The chain joins TRBV6-6 to TRBJ2-1; 9 bases map to TRBD1. V shed 8 bases and J 4 bases; nucleotides not matched to a gene: 12. Germline assignment: CDR1 MNHNY and CDR2 SVGAGI (reference sequence). This CDR3 comprises 16 residues. The CDR3 nucleotides are TGTGCCAGCTTCCCGCGGCAGGGACAGGGATACAATGAGCAGTTCTTC. Its translation: CASFPRQGQGYNEQFF.

In this sample, this clonotype turned up a few times. The rearrangement uses TRBV9 and TRBJ2-2; TRBD1 might be the D (6 bases). The length of the CDR3 is 16 residues. Trimming took off 3 bases at V and 3 bases at J, with 15 bases between the two ends. The V gene's germline CDR1 is SGDLS and CDR2 YYNGEE. The CDR3, as DNA: TGTGCCAGCAGCGGTTTGGGAGAGGGGGACACCGGGGAGCTGTTTTTT. Protein: CASSGLGEGDTGELFF.

This clonotype came up a few times. V usage is TRBV18 and J usage is TRBJ1-1; the D is unclear. Trimming removed 8 bases at V and 3 bases at J, with 13 bases between. Germline CDR1 reads KGHSH; CDR2 reads LQKENI. The CDR3 is made up of 13 amino acids. CDR3 DNA sequence: TGTGCCAGCACTACGGGAGGACACACTGAAGCTTTCTTT. Translated, it gives CASTTGGHTEAFF.

This clonotype was found many times. The chain combines TRBV5-6 with TRBJ2-7; D possibly corresponds to TRBD2 (5 bases). With 2 bases removed from V and 3 bases from J, the gap between germline ends came to 9 bases. The CDR3 sequence is 13 residues long. Germline-derived CDR1 and CDR2 are SGHDT and YYEEEE. CDR3 region: CASSFGSSYEQYF. The CDR3 nucleotides read TGTGCCAGCAGCTTTGGGAGCAGCTACGAGCAGTACTTC.

This clonotype came up a few times. V gene TRBV12-3 or TRBV12-4 combines with J gene TRBJ1-1; a possible D gene is TRBD1 (5 bases). The CDR3 spans 14 residues. V was cut by 5 bases and J by 1 base, with 11 bases left in between. CDR3 residues: CASSLLDKNTEAFF. The CDR3 nucleotides are TGTGCCAGCAGTCTTTTGGACAAGAACACTGAAGCTTTCTTT.

There are a few counts of this clonotype. V gene TRBV24-1 combines with J gene TRBJ2-2; possible D gene TRBD2, 6 bases. V was trimmed by 9 bases and J by 6 bases, leaving 16 bases between them. The CDR3 covers 14 residues. Germline loops: CDR1 KGHDR, CDR2 SFDVKD. DNA of the CDR3: TGTGCCACCGGAGGGCCCCTAGGGTCCGGGGAGCTGTTTTTT. This encodes CATGGPLGSGELFF.